These 12 T cell receptor beta chains came from one sample sequenced in a study of circulating CD8 cells and anti-PD-1 response in melanoma. The QIAseq Immune Repertoire TCR panel built the libraries from roughly 16 ng of total RNA. TCRdb called the reads again in MiXCR, with one record for every CDR3 protein. This table holds approximately 1,100 distinct CDR3 sequences, about 6.2% found once. From live CD3+CD8+TCRalphabeta+ cells, four PD-1 and/or TIGIT subsets were sorted. The starting material was CD8+ T cells from PBMCs, obtained at baseline or after one month of anti-PD-1 therapy (not recorded which). The receptors here all came from a human donor with melanoma.

This sequence joins TRBV19 and TRBJ2-7; D call uncertain. CDR3 length: 13 residues. Germline CDR1 is LNHDA and CDR2 is SQIVND (reference sequence). V was cut by 5 bases and J by 7 bases, with 15 bases left in between. The CDR3 region is CASSCRIQLEQYF. DNA for the CDR3: TGTGCCAGTAGTTGCAGAATCCAACTAGAGCAGTACTTC.

This clonotype ranks as large. V is TRBV6-5 and J is TRBJ2-3, with unresolved D. Germline values: CDR1 MNHEY, CDR2 SVGAGI. V was pared by 2 bases and J by 2 bases, with 5 bases between. The CDR3 has 13 amino acids. The CDR3 region has the DNA TGTGCCAGCAGTTACCAGGCCACAGATACGCAGTATTTT. It encodes CASSYQATDTQYF.

This clonotype has a handful of counts. The V gene is TRBV27, the J gene TRBJ2-7; D tentatively fits TRBD1 or TRBD2 (5 bases each). The V end lost 4 bases, the J end lost 5 bases, and 21 bases lay between the germline ends. Looked up from germline, CDR1 is MNHEY and CDR2 is SMNVEV (reference sequence). The CDR3 contains 16 residues. In DNA, the CDR3 is TGTGCCAGCAGTTACCCCCCGGGGCAGGGTTTGCACGAGCAGTACTTC. Amino acid sequence: CASSYPPGQGLHEQYF.

In its sample, this clonotype is medium-sized. The V call is TRBV19, the J call TRBJ2-3, with 11 bases that match TRBD2. V trimming: 10 bases; J trimming: 5 bases; junction bases outside the gene matches: 5. The CDR3 is made up of 13 amino acids. Germline assignment: CDR1 LNHDA and CDR2 SQIVND (reference sequence). The CDR3 is CATSGTSGDTQYF. The DNA for the CDR3 is TGTGCCACCTCCGGGACTAGCGGAGATACGCAGTATTTT.

This clonotype qualifies as large. V gene TRBV2 combines with J gene TRBJ2-5; D remains ambiguous. CDR3 length: 14 amino acids. From germline, CDR1 is SNHLY and CDR2 FYNNEI. Trimming stripped 2 bases from V and 0 bases from J, with 7 bases between. DNA for the CDR3: TGTGCCAGCAGTGAATCAGGTTACCAAGAGACCCAGTACTTC. This gives the protein CASSESGYQETQYF. The full variable domain, in which reference TRBV2 and TRBJ2-5 provide the parts outside the CDR3, is EPEVTQTPSHQVTQMGQEVILRCVPISNHLYFYWYRQILGQKVEFLVSFYNNEISEKSEIFDDQFSVERPDGSNFTLKIRSTKLEDSAMYFCASSESGYQETQYFGPGTRLLVL.

By sample fraction, this clonotype is large. The chain couples TRBV19 to TRBJ2-2, with a weak D call TRBD2 (5 bases). Trimming took off 5 bases at V and 1 base at J, with 11 bases between the two ends. The CDR3 sequence is 15 residues long. The germline V gene has CDR1 LNHDA and CDR2 SQIVND (reference sequence). CDR3 protein: CASSSPTRNTGELFF. The CDR3 bases are TGTGCCAGTAGTTCTCCCACTAGGAACACCGGGGAGCTGTTTTTT.

This clonotype counts as medium-sized (0.01 to 0.1%). The V gene is TRBV14, the J gene TRBJ2-3; possible D gene TRBD2, 6 bases. V shed 5 bases and J shed 2 bases, with 8 bases lying between them. This CDR3 is built from 13 residues. Germline V gene sequence: CDR1 SGHDN, CDR2 FVKESK. CDR3 coding DNA: TGTGCCAGCAGCGGGGACTCCACAGATACGCAGTATTTT. It specifies CASSGDSTDTQYF.

In this sample, this clonotype is large (0.1 to 1%). The chain combines TRBV27 with TRBJ2-7; a possible D gene is TRBD2 (6 bases). Deletions cut 4 bases from V and 3 bases from J, with 10 bases between. CDR3 size: 13 residues. CDR1 is MNHEY, CDR2 SMNVEV, per germline (reference sequence). The CDR3 spells CASSWSEGYEQYF. CDR3 DNA: TGTGCCAGCAGTTGGTCGGAGGGCTACGAGCAGTACTTC.

This clonotype counts as large. The chain carries TRBV4-1 and TRBJ2-2; no clear D gene. The CDR3 is made up of 14 amino acids. Germline lookup yields CDR1 MGHRA and CDR2 YSYEKL. The V end was cut by 0 bases, the J end by 6 bases, with 8 bases between. CDR3 region: CASSQDPRAGELFF. CDR3 DNA sequence: TGCGCCAGCAGCCAAGATCCGCGAGCCGGGGAGCTGTTTTTT.

This clonotype qualifies as medium-sized. The V gene is TRBV4-1, the J gene TRBJ1-1; 11 bases are shared with TRBD1. CDR1 is MGHRA, CDR2 YSYEKL, per germline. The CDR3 extends over 18 amino acids. Trimming took 0 bases from V and 4 from J; bases not matched to a gene: 10. CDR3 amino acids: CASSQEIGTGGWGTEAFF. CDR3 DNA sequence: TGCGCCAGCAGCCAAGAAATTGGGACAGGGGGTTGGGGCACTGAAGCTTTCTTT.

This clonotype is large by share. The chain combines TRBV2 with TRBJ2-3; D gene ambiguous. With 6 bases removed from V and 1 base from J, the gap between germline ends came to 5 bases. The germline gives CDR1 SNHLY, CDR2 FYNNEI. This CDR3 contains 12 residues. As DNA, the CDR3 is TGTGCCAGCAGAAGGGGCACAGATACGCAGTATTTT. It codes for CASRRGTDTQYF.

This clonotype is large by share. The chain employs TRBV2 and TRBJ1-4, with unresolved D. The germline V gene has CDR1 SNHLY and CDR2 FYNNEI. The V end was cut by 10 bases, the J end by 0 bases, with 15 bases between. This CDR3 is 15 amino acids long. The CDR3 is CATQRDTSTNEKLFF. The CDR3 DNA reads TGTGCCACCCAGAGGGATACATCAACTAATGAAAAACTGTTTTTT.